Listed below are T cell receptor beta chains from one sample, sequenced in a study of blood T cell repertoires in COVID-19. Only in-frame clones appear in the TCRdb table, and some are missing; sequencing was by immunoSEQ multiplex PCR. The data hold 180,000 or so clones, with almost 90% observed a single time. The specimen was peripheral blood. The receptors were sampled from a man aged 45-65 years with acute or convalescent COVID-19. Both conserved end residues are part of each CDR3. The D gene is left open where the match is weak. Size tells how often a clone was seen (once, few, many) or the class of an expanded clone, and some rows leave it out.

TGTGCCAGCAGGGGAGACGGGGGTGTCAAAAACATTCAGTACTTC,CASRGDGGVKNIQYF,-,TRBJ2-4,TRBV28,-
TGTGCCAGCAGTGGACAGTCTTATCAAGAGACCCAGTACTTC,CASSGQSYQETQYF,-,TRBJ2-5,TRBV2,once
TGTGCCAGCAGCCAATATTTACAAGATAATTCACCCCTCCACTTT,CASSQYLQDNSPLHF,-,TRBJ1-6,TRBV16,-
TGTGCCAGTAGTCTGTACAGGGGGCGCCGTGTCGGCTACACCTTC,CASSLYRGRRVGYTF,TRBD1,TRBJ1-2,TRBV19,-
TGTGCCAGCAGCCGCGGACAGGGCTTTCGCACAGATACGCAGTATTTT,CASSRGQGFRTDTQYF,TRBD1,TRBJ2-3,TRBV3-1/TRBV3-2,-
TGTGCCAGCAGCTCCTCGGGACAGAGATACGAGCAGTACTTC,CASSSSGQRYEQYF,TRBD1,TRBJ2-7,TRBV7-8,-
TGTGCCACCAGTTCAAAAGTTGGAAACACCATATATTTT,CATSSKVGNTIYF,-,TRBJ1-3,TRBV19,-
TGTGCCAGCAAAATAATACAGGGAGTTGCCACTGAAGCTTTCTTT,CASKIIQGVATEAFF,-,TRBJ1-1,TRBV28,-
TGTGCCAGCAGCCCGTTGTTCTCTAGGACAACCGATTCCTATGGCTACACCTTC,CASSPLFSRTTDSYGYTF,-,TRBJ1-2,TRBV7-9,once
TGTGCCATCAGTGTTATGGGGCCCCAAGAGACCCAGTACTTC,CAISVMGPQETQYF,-,TRBJ2-5,TRBV10-3,-
TGTGCCAGCACCCCGACAGGTAACACTGAAGCTTTCTTT,CASTPTGNTEAFF,-,TRBJ1-1,TRBV27,-
TGTGCCAGCAGTAAACGGACAGGGGCGAACTCTGGGGCCAACGTCCTGACTTTC,CASSKRTGANSGANVLTF,TRBD1,TRBJ2-6,TRBV6-2/TRBV6-3,-
TGTGCCAGCAACTACTTCGGGGGAATTAATGAAAAACTGTTTTTT,CASNYFGGINEKLFF,-,TRBJ1-4,TRBV2,-
TGTGCCAGCAGGGCCAATACCAATCAGCCCCAGCATTTT,CASRANTNQPQHF,-,TRBJ1-5,TRBV6-5,-
TGTGCCAGCAGCCTCACCGGGACAGCCTACAATGAGCAGTTCTTC,CASSLTGTAYNEQFF,TRBD1,TRBJ2-1,TRBV9,-
TGTGCCAGCAGTAAGGGACAGGTGCAGACCCAGTACTTC,CASSKGQVQTQYF,TRBD1,TRBJ2-5,TRBV27,-
TGTGCCAGCAGCTATAGCGGGAGGAACACCGGGGAGCTGTTTTTT,CASSYSGRNTGELFF,TRBD2,TRBJ2-2,TRBV7-6,-
TGTGCCAGTACCCTAAGGACAGATCGAACTAACTATGGCTACACCTTC,CASTLRTDRTNYGYTF,-,TRBJ1-2,TRBV19,-
TGCGCCAGCAGCTTGCTGGGACAGGCGAACACTGAAGCTTTCTTT,CASSLLGQANTEAFF,TRBD1,TRBJ1-1,TRBV5-1,once
TGTGCCAGCAGTTTATTACCACAGGCCTACGAGCAGTACTTC,CASSLLPQAYEQYF,-,TRBJ2-7,TRBV27,-
TGTGCCAGCAGTCCCTCTAGCGGACCCGGAGATACGCAGTATTTT,CASSPSSGPGDTQYF,TRBD2,TRBJ2-3,TRBV6-5,few
TGTGCCAGCAGCTCCACAGGGTCGGGGTCCTACGAGCAGTACTTC,CASSSTGSGSYEQYF,-,TRBJ2-7,TRBV7-9,-
TGTGCCAGCAGCCAAGACTTTAACAGAAACTATGGCTACACCTTC,CASSQDFNRNYGYTF,-,TRBJ1-2,TRBV3-1/TRBV3-2,-
TGTGCCAGCAGCTTAGGGTCGGGAGGCCCACTTTTGGATGAGCAGTTCTTC,CASSLGSGGPLLDEQFF,TRBD2,TRBJ2-1,TRBV7-9,-
TGTGCCAGCAGCCCGCTAGCGGGAGGCCCCTGGGAGACCCAGTACTTC,CASSPLAGGPWETQYF,TRBD2,TRBJ2-5,TRBV11-2,-
TGTGCCAGCAGTTACCGACAGGTAGATAGCAATCAGCCCCAGCATTTT,CASSYRQVDSNQPQHF,-,TRBJ1-5,TRBV6-6,-
TGTGCCAGCAGGGCCGGGACAGGGGGCTCCAATGAGCAGTTCTTC,CASRAGTGGSNEQFF,TRBD1,TRBJ2-1,TRBV6-5,-
TGTGCCAGCAGGCAAATCGGGACTAGCGGAGACTACGAGCAGTACTTC,CASRQIGTSGDYEQYF,TRBD2,TRBJ2-7,TRBV5-4,-
TGTGCCAGCCGCCTCGGACAGGGCTACTTC,CASRLGQGYF,TRBD1,TRBJ1-2,TRBV2,-
TGTGCCAGCAGTTACTCGAAACTAGCGGCTTTTAGCACAGATACGCAGTATTTT,CASSYSKLAAFSTDTQYF,TRBD2,TRBJ2-3,TRBV6-2/TRBV6-3,-
TGTGCCAGCAGTTACGGCGGGGGCCAGCCCCAGCATTTT,CASSYGGGQPQHF,-,TRBJ1-5,TRBV6-5,-
TGCAGCGTCAGGGGACAGGGGGACGGGGAGCTGTTTTTT,CSVRGQGDGELFF,TRBD1,TRBJ2-2,TRBV29-1,-
TGTGCCAGCACCAGGACAGCTAGTAACTATGGCTACACCTTC,CASTRTASNYGYTF,-,TRBJ1-2,TRBV6-5,-
TGTGCCAGCAGCTCCTATGCAACTAATGAAAAACTGTTTTTT,CASSSYATNEKLFF,-,TRBJ1-4,TRBV7-2,-
TGCGCCAGCAGCCCTGGGACACGGCGGAACCTGAACACTGAAGCTTTCTTT,CASSPGTRRNLNTEAFF,-,TRBJ1-1,TRBV4-1,-
TGCGCCAGCAGCCAAGTAGGGCGGGGGGGCACGAATGAGCAGTTCTTC,CASSQVGRGGTNEQFF,TRBD2,TRBJ2-1,TRBV4-1,-
TGTGCCAGCAGCTCTGCAGGGTCGACTGGAAACACCATATATTTT,CASSSAGSTGNTIYF,-,TRBJ1-3,TRBV7-2,-
TGTGCCAGCAGCTTAGCCCTCTCTGGAAACACCATATATTTT,CASSLALSGNTIYF,-,TRBJ1-3,TRBV7-8,-
TGTGCCACCAGCATGGGGACAGGGGGTCAGGAGACCCAGTACTTC,CATSMGTGGQETQYF,TRBD1,TRBJ2-5,TRBV15,-
TGTGCCAGCAGCTTGGGGACAGCCAACACTGAAGCTTTCTTT,CASSLGTANTEAFF,-,TRBJ1-1,TRBV5-6,-